This T cell receptor (beta chain) appears in the sequencing data of a study of tumor-infiltrating lymphocytes in primary liver carcinoma. Making TCR beta cDNA involved 400 to 600 ng total RNA and a constant-region primer. Sequencing libraries for TCR beta derived from three nested multiplex PCR rounds that used slightly modified ARM-PCR. The opening two PCR rounds, about 11 cycles each, paired TRBV1-TRBV30 forward primers with a C-beta reverse primer. A single record per CDR3 protein comes from TCRdb applying MiXCR to the multiplex PCR reads. The sample shows more than 150,000 distinct CDR3 sequences, about 60% of them seen only once. Per the germline V gene, CDR1 is SGHAT and CDR2 is FQDESV (reference sequence). CDR3 length: 12 amino acids. The germline V and J ends were trimmed by 6 bases and 9 bases, with 14 bases remaining between them. Regarding the study as a whole: Bulk unsorted sampling precluded comparing CD4+ and CD8+ repertoires. Whereas tumor region pairs overlapped more, tumor-adjacent and tumor-blood pairs overlapped less. The top-250-clone fraction was significantly higher in tumors than in blood (p = 0.039).

Turning to this clonotype: Its antigen is as yet unknown. A read error is possible here, since a much larger clone lies one base away.

The study extracted blood RNA from unsorted whole blood and also extracted germline DNA. Peripheral blood, 3.5 to 4 milliliters, was collected prior to surgery. The receptor comes from a middle-aged man with primary liver carcinoma and hepatitis B virus infection. Specimen: peripheral blood. The rearrangement links TRBV11-1 to TRBJ2-5, with TRBD2 as a possible D gene (6 bases). The CDR3, as DNA: TGTGCCAGCAGTTCGTCCGGGGGTTCCCAGTACTTC. Its protein product is CASSSSGGSQYF.